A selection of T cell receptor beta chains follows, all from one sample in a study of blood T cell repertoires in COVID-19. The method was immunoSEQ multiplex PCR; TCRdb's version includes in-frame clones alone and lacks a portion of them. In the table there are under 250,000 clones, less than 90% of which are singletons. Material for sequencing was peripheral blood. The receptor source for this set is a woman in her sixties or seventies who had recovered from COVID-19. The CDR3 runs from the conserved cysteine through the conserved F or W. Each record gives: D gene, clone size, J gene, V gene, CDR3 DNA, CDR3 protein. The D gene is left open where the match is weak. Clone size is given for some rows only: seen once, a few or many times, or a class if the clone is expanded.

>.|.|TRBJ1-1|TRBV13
TGTGCCAGCAGCCCCTTCGGCAGGCCGAACACTGAAGCTTTCTTT
CASSPFGRPNTEAFF
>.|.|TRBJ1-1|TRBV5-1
TGCGCCAGCAGCTTGACTCCAACGAACACTGAAGCTTTCTTT
CASSLTPTNTEAFF
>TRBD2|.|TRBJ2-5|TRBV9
TGTGCCAGCAGCGTAGATGGGACTAGCGGGGAGACCCAGTACTTC
CASSVDGTSGETQYF
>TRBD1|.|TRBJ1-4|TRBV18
TGTGCCAGCTCACTCACCGGGACAGGAAAAGAAAAACTGTTTTTT
CASSLTGTGKEKLFF
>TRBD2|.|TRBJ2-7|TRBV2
TGTGCCAGCAGTGAATGGGGGAGCGGGGCCTACGAGCAGTACTTC
CASSEWGSGAYEQYF
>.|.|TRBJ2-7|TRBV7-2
TGTGCCAGCAGCTTCTCCGACAGCTACGAGCAGTACTTC
CASSFSDSYEQYF
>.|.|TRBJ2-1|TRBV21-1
TGTGCCAGCAGCAAAGGCGGGCAGGGGACCTACAATGAGCAGTTCTTC
CASSKGGQGTYNEQFF
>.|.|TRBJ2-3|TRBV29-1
TGCAGCGTTGGACCGACAGGTTCAGATACGCAGTATTTT
CSVGPTGSDTQYF
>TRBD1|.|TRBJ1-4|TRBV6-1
TGTGCCAGCAGTGCCCCAGGGGGGACAACTAATGAAAAACTGTTTTTT
CASSAPGGTTNEKLFF
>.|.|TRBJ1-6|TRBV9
TGTGCCAGCAGCGAGGCGGATTATAATTCACCCCTCCACTTT
CASSEADYNSPLHF
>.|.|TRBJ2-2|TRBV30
TGTGCCTGGAACTGGAACACCGGGGAGCTGTTTTTT
CAWNWNTGELFF
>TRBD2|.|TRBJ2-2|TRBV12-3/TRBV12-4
TGTGCCAGCAGCCCCAGCGGGGCCGGGGAGCTGTTTTTT
CASSPSGAGELFF
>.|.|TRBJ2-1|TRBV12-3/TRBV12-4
TGTGCCAGCAGTTCCGACTATGAGCAGTTCTTC
CASSSDYEQFF
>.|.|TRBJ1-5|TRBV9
TGTGCCAGCAGCGTAGGCAGCGAACAGCCCCAGCATTTT
CASSVGSEQPQHF
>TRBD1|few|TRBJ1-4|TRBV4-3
TGCGCCAGCAGCCAAGAGGCCAGGGGGACGGCAACTAATGAAAAACTGTTTTTT
CASSQEARGTATNEKLFF
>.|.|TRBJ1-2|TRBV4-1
TGCGCCAGCAGCCAAGAGTTACAGGGTGGCTACACCTTC
CASSQELQGGYTF
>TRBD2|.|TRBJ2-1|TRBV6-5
TGTGCCAGCGCTGCTAGCGGGGGCTCCTACAATGAGCAGTTCTTC
CASAASGGSYNEQFF
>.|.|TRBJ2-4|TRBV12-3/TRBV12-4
TGTGCCAGCAGGTCCGCGGGGAGGAACATTCAGTACTTC
CASRSAGRNIQYF
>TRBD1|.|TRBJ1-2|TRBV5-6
TGTGCCAGCAGCAGGGACAGGTCCGGCTATGGCTACACCTTC
CASSRDRSGYGYTF
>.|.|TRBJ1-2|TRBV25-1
TGTGCCAGCAACCCACCCGGGACAAGTTATGGCTACACCTTC
CASNPPGTSYGYTF
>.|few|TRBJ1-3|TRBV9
TGTGCCAGCAGCGTAGCGGTTGGAGATAACTCTGGAAACACCATATATTTT
CASSVAVGDNSGNTIYF
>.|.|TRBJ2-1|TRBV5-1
TGCGCCAGCAGCTGGACGGACAACAATGAGCAGTTCTTC
CASSWTDNNEQFF
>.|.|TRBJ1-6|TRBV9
TGTGCCAGCAGCCCTCTCCGGGATCCCTATTCACCCCTCCACTTT
CASSPLRDPYSPLHF
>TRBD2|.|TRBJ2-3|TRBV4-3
TGCGCCAGCAGCCAAGATTCGGTTAGCGGGGGGACAGATACGCAGTATTTT
CASSQDSVSGGTDTQYF
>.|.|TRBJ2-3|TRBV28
TGTGCCAGCAGGGGGCGACGGACAGATACGCAGTATTTT
CASRGRRTDTQYF
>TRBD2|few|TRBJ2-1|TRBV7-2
TGTGCCAGCAGCTTGATAGCGGGGGGTTACAATGAGCAGTTCTTC
CASSLIAGGYNEQFF
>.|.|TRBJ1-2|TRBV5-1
TGCGCCAGCAGCTTGATGGTGCAGGGATCGTCTGGCTACACCTTC
CASSLMVQGSSGYTF
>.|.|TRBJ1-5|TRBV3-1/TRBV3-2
TGTGCCAGCAGCATCGGGTTTCAGCCCCAGCATTTT
CASSIGFQPQHF
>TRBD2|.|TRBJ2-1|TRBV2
TGTGCCAGCAGGACTAGCGGGGGGGCCTGGAATGAGCAGTTCTTC
CASRTSGGAWNEQFF
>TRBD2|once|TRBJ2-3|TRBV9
TGTGCCAGCAGCGTAGGTCTAGCGGGGGATCTATATAGCACAGATACGCAGTATTTT
CASSVGLAGDLYSTDTQYF
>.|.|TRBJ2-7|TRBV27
TGTGCCAGCAGTTCCCGCGGCGGAGCTGGTCTCTACGAGCAGTACTTC
CASSSRGGAGLYEQYF
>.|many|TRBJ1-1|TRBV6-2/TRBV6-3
TGTGCCAGCAGTTACTTGGGGCCTGAAGCTTTCTTT
CASSYLGPEAFF
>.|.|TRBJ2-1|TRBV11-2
TGTGCCAGCAGCTGGGGGGACAATGAGCAGTTCTTC
CASSWGDNEQFF
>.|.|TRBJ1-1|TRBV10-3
TGTGCCATCGGAGTCAGCGACAGGGAAGCTTTCTTT
CAIGVSDREAFF
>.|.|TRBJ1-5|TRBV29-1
TGCAGCGTTGGAGCGGGCGGGGAGCCCCAGCATTTT
CSVGAGGEPQHF
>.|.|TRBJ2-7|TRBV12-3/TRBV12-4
TGTGCCAGCAAAGGGGACTTCCACGAGCAGTACTTC
CASKGDFHEQYF
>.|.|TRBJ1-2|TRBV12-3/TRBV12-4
TGTGCCAGCAGTTTTTGGGGAGGGAATGGCTACACCTTC
CASSFWGGNGYTF
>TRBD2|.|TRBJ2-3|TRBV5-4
TGTGCCAGCAGCCAGGGACTAGGTACAGATACGCAGTATTTT
CASSQGLGTDTQYF
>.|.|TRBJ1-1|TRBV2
TGTGCCAGCAGTGAGGGACCGGGACACCAGAACACTGAAGCTTTCTTT
CASSEGPGHQNTEAFF
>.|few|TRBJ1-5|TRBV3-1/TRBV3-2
TGTGCCAGCAGCCAAGGAACGGGACTTTATCAGCCCCAGCATTTT
CASSQGTGLYQPQHF
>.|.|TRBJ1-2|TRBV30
TGTGCCTGGAGTGTAACTTCTAACTATGGCTACACCTTC
CAWSVTSNYGYTF